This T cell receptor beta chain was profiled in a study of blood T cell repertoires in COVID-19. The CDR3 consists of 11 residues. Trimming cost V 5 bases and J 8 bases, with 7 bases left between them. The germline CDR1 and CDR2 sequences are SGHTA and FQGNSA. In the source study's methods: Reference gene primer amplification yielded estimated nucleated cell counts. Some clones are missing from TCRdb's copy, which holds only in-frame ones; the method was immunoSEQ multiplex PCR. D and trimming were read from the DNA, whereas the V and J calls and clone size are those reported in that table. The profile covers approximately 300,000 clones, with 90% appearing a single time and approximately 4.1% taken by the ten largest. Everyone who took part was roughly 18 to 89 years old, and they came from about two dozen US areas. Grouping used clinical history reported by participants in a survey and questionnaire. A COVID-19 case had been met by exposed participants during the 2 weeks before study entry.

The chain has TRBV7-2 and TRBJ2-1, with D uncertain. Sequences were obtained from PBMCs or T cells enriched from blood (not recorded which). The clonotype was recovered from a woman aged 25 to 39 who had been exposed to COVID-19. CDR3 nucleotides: TGTGCCAGCAGCACGACTTATGAGCAGTTCTTC. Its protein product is CASSTTYEQFF.